In this sample, the clone carrying this T cell receptor (beta chain) turned up a few times. The data derive from a study of identical twins. A single record per CDR3 protein comes from TCRdb applying MiXCR to the 5' RACE reads. The data show about 460,000 distinct CDR3 sequences, approximately 15% seen once. V dropped 3 bases and J dropped 5; count of bases not matched to a gene: 5. Germline lookup yields CDR1 SGDLS and CDR2 YYNGEE. The CDR3 covers 14 residues. The same data also contributed to another study, on yellow fever vaccine responses in identical twins.

The chain uses TRBV9 and TRBJ2-7; 10 bases match TRBD1. Sequencing input: CD4+ T cells sorted from blood. This clonotype was sampled from a woman between 18 and 30 years old in good health. In DNA, the CDR3 is TGTGCCAGCAGCGCGACGGACAGGGGGAACGAGCAGTACTTC. Translation: CASSATDRGNEQYF.